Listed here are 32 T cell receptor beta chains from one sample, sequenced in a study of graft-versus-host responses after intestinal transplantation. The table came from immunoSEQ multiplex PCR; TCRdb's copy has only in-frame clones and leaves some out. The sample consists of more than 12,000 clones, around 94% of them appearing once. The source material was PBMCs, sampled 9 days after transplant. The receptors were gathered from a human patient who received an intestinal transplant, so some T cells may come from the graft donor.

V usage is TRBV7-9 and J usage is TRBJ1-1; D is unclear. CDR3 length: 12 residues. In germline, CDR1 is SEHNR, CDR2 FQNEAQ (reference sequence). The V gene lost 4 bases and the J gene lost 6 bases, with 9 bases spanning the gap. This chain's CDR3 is CASSSGPPEAFF. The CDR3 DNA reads TGTGCCAGCAGCTCTGGACCGCCTGAAGCTTTCTTT.

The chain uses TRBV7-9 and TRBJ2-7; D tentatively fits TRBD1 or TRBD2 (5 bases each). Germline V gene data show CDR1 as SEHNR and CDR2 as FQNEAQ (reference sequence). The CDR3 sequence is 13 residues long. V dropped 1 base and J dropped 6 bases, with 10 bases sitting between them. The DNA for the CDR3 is TGTGCCAGCAGCTTAGGTGGGGGTCCCGAGCAGTACTTC. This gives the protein CASSLGGGPEQYF.

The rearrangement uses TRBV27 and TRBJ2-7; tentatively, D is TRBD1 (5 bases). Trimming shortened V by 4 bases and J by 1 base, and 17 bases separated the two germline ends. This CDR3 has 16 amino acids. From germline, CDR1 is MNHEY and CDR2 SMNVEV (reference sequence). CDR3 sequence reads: CASSSRYQGLSYEQYF. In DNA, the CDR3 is TGTGCCAGCAGTTCAAGGTATCAGGGATTATCCTACGAGCAGTACTTC.

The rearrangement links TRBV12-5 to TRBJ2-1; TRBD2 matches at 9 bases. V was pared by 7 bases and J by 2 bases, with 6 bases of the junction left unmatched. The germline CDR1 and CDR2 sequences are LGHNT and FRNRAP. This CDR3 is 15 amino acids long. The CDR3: CASVLRLAAYNEQFF. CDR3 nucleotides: TGTGCTAGTGTACTTCGACTAGCGGCCTACAATGAGCAGTTCTTC.

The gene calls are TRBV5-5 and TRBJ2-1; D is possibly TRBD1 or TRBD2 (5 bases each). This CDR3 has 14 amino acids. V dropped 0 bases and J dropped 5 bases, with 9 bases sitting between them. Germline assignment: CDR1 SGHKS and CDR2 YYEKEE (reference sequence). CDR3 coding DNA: TGTGCCAGCAGCTTGGATCGAGGGGACAATGAGCAGTTCTTC. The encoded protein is CASSLDRGDNEQFF.

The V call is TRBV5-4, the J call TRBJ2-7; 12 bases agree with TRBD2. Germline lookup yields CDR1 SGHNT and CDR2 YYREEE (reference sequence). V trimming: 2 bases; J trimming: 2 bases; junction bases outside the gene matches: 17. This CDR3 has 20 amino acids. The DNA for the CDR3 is TGTGCCAGCAGCTTTCCGGAAGGGGGTCGGACTAGCGGGATTACCTACGAGCAGTACTTC. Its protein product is CASSFPEGGRTSGITYEQYF. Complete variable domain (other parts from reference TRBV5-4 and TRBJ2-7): ETGVTQSPTHLIKTRGQQVTLRCSSQSGHNTVSWYQQALGQGPQFIFQYYREEENGRGNFPPRFSGLQFPNYSSELNVNALELDDSALYLCASSFPEGGRTSGITYEQYFGPGTRLTVT.

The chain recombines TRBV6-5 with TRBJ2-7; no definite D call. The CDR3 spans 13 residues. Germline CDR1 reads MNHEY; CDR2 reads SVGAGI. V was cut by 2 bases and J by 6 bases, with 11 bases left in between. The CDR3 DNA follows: TGTGCCAGCAGTTACGGTCGAACTCTCGAGCAGTACTTC. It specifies CASSYGRTLEQYF.

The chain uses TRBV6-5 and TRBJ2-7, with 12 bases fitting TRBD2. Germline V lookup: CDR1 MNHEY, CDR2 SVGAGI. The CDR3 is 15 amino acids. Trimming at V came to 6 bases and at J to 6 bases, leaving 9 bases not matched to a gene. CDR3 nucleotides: TGTGCCAGCAGCCAAGGACTAGCGGGATCCCGCGAGCAGTACTTC. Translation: CASSQGLAGSREQYF.

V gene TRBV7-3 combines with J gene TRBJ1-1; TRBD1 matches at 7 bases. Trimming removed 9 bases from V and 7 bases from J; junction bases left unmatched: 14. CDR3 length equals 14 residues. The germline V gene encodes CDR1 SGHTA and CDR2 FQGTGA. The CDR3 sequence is CASSRGGDGNEAFF. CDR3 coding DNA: TGTGCCAGTTCCAGGGGGGGGGACGGGAATGAAGCTTTCTTT.

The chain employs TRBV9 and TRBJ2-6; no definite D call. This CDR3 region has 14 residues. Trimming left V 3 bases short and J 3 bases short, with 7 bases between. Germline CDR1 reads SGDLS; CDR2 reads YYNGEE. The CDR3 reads CASSALGGANVLTF. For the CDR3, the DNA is TGTGCCAGCAGCGCGTTAGGTGGGGCCAACGTCCTGACTTTC.

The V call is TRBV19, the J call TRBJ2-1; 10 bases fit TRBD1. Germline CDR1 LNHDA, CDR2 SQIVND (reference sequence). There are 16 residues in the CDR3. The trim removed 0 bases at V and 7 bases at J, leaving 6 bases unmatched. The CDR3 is CASSIEPGTGENEQFF. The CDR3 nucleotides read TGTGCCAGTAGTATAGAGCCGGGGACAGGGGAGAATGAGCAGTTCTTC. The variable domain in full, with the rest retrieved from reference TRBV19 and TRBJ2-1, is DGGITQSPKYLFRKEGQNVTLSCEQNLNHDAMYWYRQDPGQGLRLIYYSQIVNDFQKGDIAEGYSVSREKKESFPLTVTSAQKNPTAFYLCASSIEPGTGENEQFFGPGTRLTVL.

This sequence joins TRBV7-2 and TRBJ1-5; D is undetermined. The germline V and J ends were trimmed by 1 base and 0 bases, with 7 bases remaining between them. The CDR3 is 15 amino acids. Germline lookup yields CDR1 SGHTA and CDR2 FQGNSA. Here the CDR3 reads CASSLEAYSNQPQHF. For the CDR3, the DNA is TGTGCCAGCAGCTTAGAGGCGTATAGCAATCAGCCCCAGCATTTT.

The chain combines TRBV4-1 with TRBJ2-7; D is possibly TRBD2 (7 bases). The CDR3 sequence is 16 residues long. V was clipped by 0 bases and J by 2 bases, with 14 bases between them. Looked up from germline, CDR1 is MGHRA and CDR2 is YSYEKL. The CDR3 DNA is TGCGCCAGCAGCCAAGAGGGGGGGGCCCCCACCTACGAGCAGTACTTC. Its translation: CASSQEGGAPTYEQYF.

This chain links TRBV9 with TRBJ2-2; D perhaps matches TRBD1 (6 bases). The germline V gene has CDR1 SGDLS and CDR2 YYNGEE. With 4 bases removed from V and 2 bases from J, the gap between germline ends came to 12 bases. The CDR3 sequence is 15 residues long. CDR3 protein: CASSPGQLNTGELFF. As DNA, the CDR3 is TGTGCCAGCAGCCCTGGACAGCTTAACACCGGGGAGCTGTTTTTT. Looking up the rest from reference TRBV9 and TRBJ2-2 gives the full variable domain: DSGVTQTPKHLITATGQRVTLRCSPRSGDLSVYWYQQSLDQGLQFLIQYYNGEERAKGNILERFSAQQFPDLHSELNLSSLELGDSALYFCASSPGQLNTGELFFGEGSRLTVL.

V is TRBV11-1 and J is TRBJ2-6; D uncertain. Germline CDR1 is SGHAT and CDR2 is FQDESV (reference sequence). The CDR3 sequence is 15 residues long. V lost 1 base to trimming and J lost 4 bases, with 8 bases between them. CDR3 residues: CASSLGGSGANVLTF. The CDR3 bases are TGTGCCAGCAGCTTAGGGGGATCCGGGGCCAACGTCCTGACTTTC.

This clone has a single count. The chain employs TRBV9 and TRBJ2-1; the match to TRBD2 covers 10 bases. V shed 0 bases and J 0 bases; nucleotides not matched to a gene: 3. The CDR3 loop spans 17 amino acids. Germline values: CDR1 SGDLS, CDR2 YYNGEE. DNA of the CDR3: TGTGCCAGCAGCGTAGACCCTAGCGGGAGCTCCTACAATGAGCAGTTCTTC. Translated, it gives CASSVDPSGSSYNEQFF. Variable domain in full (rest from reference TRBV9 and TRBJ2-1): DSGVTQTPKHLITATGQRVTLRCSPRSGDLSVYWYQQSLDQGLQFLIQYYNGEERAKGNILERFSAQQFPDLHSELNLSSLELGDSALYFCASSVDPSGSSYNEQFFGPGTRLTVL.

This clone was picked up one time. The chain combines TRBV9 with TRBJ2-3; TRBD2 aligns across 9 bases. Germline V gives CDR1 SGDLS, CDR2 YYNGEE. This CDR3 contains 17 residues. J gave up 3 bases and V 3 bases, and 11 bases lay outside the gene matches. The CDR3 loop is CASSAGGGGRATDTQYF. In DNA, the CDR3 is TGTGCCAGCAGCGCAGGTGGGGGCGGGAGGGCAACAGATACGCAGTATTTT.

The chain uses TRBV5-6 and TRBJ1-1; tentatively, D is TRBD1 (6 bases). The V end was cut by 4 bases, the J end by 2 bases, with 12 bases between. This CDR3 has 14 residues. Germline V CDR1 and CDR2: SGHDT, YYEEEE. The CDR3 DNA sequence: TGTGCCAGCAGCGAGACAGGAGTTAACACTGAAGCTTTCTTT. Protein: CASSETGVNTEAFF. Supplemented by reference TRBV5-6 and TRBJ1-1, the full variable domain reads DAGVTQSPTHLIKTRGQQVTLRCSPKSGHDTVSWYQQALGQGPQFIFQYYEEEERQRGNFPDRFSGHQFPNYSSELNVNALLLGDSALYLCASSETGVNTEAFFGQGTRLTVV.

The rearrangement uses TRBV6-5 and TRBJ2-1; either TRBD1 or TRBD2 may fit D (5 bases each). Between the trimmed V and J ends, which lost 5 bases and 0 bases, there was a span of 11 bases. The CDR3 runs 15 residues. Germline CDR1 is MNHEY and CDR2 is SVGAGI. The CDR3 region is CASSAPGSSYNEQFF. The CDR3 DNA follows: TGTGCCAGCAGTGCCCCAGGGAGCTCCTACAATGAGCAGTTCTTC.

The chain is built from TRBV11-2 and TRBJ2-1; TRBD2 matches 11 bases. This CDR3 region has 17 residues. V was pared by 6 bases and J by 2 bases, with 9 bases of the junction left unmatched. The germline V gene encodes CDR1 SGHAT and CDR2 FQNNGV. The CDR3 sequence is CASSLSPGLAAYNEQFF. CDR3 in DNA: TGTGCCAGCAGTTTGAGCCCGGGACTAGCGGCCTACAATGAGCAGTTCTTC. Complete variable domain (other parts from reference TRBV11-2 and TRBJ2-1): EAGVAQSPRYKIIEKRQSVAFWCNPISGHATLYWYQQILGQGPKLLIQFQNNGVVDDSQLPKDRFSAERLKGVDSTLKIQPAKLEDSAVYLCASSLSPGLAAYNEQFFGPGTRLTVL.

The CDR3 loop is CASSLHSNQPQHF. The CDR3 DNA is TGTGCCAGCAGCCTTCATAGCAATCAGCCCCAGCATTTT. This sequence joins TRBV5-5 and TRBJ1-5; the D is unclear. The germline CDR1 and CDR2 sequences are SGHKS and YYEKEE (reference sequence). CDR3 length: 13 amino acids. The V end lost 4 bases, the J end lost 0 bases, and 5 bases lay between the germline ends.

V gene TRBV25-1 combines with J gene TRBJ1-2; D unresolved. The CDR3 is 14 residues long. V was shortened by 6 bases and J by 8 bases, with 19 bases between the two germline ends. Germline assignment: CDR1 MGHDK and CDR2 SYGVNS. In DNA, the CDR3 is TGTGCCAGCAGCGCCTCGGGGATGCGATTAGGCTACACCTTC. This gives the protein CASSASGMRLGYTF.

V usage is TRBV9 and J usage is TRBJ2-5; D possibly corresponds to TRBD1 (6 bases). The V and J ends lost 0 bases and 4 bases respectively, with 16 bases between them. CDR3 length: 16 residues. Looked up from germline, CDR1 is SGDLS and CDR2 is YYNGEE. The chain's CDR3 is CASSVVWGRCVETQYF. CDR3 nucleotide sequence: TGTGCCAGCAGCGTAGTATGGGGGCGTTGTGTAGAGACCCAGTACTTC.

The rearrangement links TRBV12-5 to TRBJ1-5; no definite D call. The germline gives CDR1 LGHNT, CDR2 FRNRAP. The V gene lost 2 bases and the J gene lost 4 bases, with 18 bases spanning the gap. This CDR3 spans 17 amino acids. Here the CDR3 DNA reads TGTGCTAGTGGTTTGAGTAGTACAGAATCCCTAAATCAGCCCCAGCATTTT. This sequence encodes CASGLSSTESLNQPQHF.

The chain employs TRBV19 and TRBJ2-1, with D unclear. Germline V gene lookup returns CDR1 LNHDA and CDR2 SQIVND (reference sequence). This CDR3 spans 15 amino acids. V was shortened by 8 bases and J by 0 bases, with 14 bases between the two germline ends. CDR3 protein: CASSSSTTSYNEQFF. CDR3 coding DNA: TGTGCCAGTTCAAGCTCGACAACCTCCTACAATGAGCAGTTCTTC.

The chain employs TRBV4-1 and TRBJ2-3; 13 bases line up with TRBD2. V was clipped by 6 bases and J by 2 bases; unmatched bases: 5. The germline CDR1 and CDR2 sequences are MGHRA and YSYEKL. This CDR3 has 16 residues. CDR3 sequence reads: CASRWTSGRSTDTQYF. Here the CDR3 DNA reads TGCGCCAGCAGGTGGACTAGCGGGAGATCCACAGATACGCAGTATTTT.

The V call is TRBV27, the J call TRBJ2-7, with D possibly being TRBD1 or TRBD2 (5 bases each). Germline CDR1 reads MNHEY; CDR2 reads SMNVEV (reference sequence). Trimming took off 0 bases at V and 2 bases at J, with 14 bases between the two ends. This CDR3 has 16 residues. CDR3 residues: CASSLSRGATPYEQYF. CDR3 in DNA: TGTGCCAGCAGTTTATCGCGAGGGGCTACCCCCTACGAGCAGTACTTC.

The DNA for the CDR3 is TGTGCCAGCAGTTACGCGGCGGGCCGCAGCGAGCAGTACTTC. Encoded protein: CASSYAAGRSEQYF. J is TRBJ2-7 and V is TRBV6-6, with D possibly being TRBD2 (5 bases). This CDR3 spans 14 amino acids. V lost 2 bases and J lost 6, with 14 bases in between. Germline V CDR1 and CDR2: MNHNY, SVGAGI (reference sequence).

DNA of the CDR3: TGTGCCAGCAGCCAAGAACAGGGGACAAACTATGGCTACACCTTC. This translates into CASSQEQGTNYGYTF. The chain combines TRBV14 with TRBJ1-2; TRBD1 matches 7 bases. Germline CDR1 is SGHDN and CDR2 is FVKESK. The trim removed 0 bases at V and 2 bases at J, leaving 3 bases unmatched. The CDR3 consists of 15 residues. Filled out from reference TRBV14 and TRBJ1-2, the complete variable domain reads EAGVTQFPSHSVIEKGQTVTLRCDPISGHDNLYWYRRVMGKEIKFLLHFVKESKQDESGMPNNRFLAERTGGTYSTLKVQPAELEDSGVYFCASSQEQGTNYGYTFGSGTRLTVV.

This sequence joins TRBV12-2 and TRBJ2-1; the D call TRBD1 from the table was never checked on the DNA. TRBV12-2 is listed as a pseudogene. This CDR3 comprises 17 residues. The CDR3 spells CASPLPGQGSSYNEQFF. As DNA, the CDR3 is TGTGCAAGTCCCTTACCAGGACAGGGTAGCTCCTACAATGAGCAGTTCTTC.

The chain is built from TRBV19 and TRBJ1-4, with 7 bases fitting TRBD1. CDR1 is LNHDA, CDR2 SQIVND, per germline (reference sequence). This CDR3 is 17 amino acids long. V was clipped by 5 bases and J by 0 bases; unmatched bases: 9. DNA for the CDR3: TGTGCCAGTAGTCTCCGAAGAGGGGGCCCAACTAATGAAAAACTGTTTTTT. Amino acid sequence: CASSLRRGGPTNEKLFF.

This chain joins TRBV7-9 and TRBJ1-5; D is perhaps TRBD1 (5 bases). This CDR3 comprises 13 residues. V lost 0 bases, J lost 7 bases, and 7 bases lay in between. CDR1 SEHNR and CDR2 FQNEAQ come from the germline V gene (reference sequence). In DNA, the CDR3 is TGTGCCAGCAGCTTAGCAGGGGACCAGCCCCAGCATTTT. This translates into CASSLAGDQPQHF.